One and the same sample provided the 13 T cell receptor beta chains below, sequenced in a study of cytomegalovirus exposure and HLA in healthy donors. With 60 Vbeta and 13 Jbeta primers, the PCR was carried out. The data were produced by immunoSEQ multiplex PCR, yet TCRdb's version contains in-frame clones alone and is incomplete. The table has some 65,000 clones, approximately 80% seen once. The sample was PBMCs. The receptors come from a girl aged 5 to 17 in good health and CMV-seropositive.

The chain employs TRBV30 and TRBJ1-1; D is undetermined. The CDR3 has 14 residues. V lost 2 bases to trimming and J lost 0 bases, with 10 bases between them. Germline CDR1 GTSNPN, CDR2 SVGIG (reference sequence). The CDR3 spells CAWSTPGLNTEAFF. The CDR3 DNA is TGTGCCTGGAGTACCCCGGGGTTGAACACTGAAGCTTTCTTT. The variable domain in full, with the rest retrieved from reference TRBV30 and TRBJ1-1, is SQTIHQWPATLVQPVGSPLSLECTVEGTSNPNLYWYRQAAGRGLQLLFYSVGIGQISSEVPQNLSASRPQDRQFILSSKKLLLSDSGFYLCAWSTPGLNTEAFFGQGTRLTVV.

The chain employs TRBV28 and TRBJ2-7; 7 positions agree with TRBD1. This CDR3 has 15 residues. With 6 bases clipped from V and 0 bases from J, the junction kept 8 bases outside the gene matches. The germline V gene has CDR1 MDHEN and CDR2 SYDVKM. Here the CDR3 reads CASSGDSSSSYEQYF. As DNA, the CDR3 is TGTGCCAGCAGCGGGGACAGCTCCAGCTCCTACGAGCAGTACTTC. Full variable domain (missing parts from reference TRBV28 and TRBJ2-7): DVKVTQSSRYLVKRTGEKVFLECVQDMDHENMFWYRQDPGLGLRLIYFSYDVKMKEKGDIPEGYSVSREKKERFSLILESASTNQTSMYLCASSGDSSSSYEQYFGPGTRLTVT.

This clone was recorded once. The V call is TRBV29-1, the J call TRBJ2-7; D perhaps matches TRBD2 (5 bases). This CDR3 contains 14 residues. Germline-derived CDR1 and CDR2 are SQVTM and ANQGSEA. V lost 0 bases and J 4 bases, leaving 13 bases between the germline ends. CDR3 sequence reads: CSVEDRDYGYEQYF. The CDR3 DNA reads TGCAGCGTTGAAGATCGGGATTACGGGTACGAGCAGTACTTC.

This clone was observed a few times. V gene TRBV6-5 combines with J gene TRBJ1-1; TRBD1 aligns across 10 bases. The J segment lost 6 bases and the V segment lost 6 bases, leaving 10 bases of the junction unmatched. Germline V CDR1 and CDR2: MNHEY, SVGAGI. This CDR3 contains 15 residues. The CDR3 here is CASRSRQGAVAEAFF. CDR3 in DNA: TGTGCCAGCAGGTCCCGACAGGGGGCGGTCGCTGAAGCTTTCTTT.

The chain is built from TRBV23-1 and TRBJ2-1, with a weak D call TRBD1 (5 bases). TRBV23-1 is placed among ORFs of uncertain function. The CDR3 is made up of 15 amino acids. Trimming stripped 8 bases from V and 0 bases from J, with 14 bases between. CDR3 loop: CASWSGADSYNEQFF. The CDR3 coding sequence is TGCGCCAGCTGGTCTGGGGCCGACTCCTACAATGAGCAGTTCTTC.

The CDR3 bases are TGCGCCAGCAGCCGTACACCGGGACAGGGGGCTTCCACCTACGAGCAGTACTTC. This translates into CASSRTPGQGASTYEQYF. The chain carries TRBV5-1 and TRBJ2-7; 12 nucleotides agree with TRBD1. Germline loops: CDR1 SGHRS, CDR2 YFSETQ. CDR3 length: 18 amino acids. Losses at the gene ends were 4 bases for V and 2 bases for J; bases not matched to a gene: 13. Drawing the rest from reference TRBV5-1 and TRBJ2-7, the complete variable domain is KAGVTQTPRYLIKTRGQQVTLSCSPISGHRSVSWYQQTPGQGLQFLFEYFSETQRNKGNFPGRFSGRQFSNSRSEMNVSTLELGDSALYLCASSRTPGQGASTYEQYFGPGTRLTVT.

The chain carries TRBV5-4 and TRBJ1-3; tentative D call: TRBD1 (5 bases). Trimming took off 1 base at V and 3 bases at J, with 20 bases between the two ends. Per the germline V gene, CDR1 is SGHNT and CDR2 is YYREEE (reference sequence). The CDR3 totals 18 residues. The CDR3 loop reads CASSLSLGQGSFGNTIYF. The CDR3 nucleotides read TGTGCCAGCAGCTTGAGTTTAGGGCAGGGCTCATTTGGAAACACCATATATTTT. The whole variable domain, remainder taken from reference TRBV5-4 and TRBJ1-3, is ETGVTQSPTHLIKTRGQQVTLRCSSQSGHNTVSWYQQALGQGPQFIFQYYREEENGRGNFPPRFSGLQFPNYSSELNVNALELDDSALYLCASSLSLGQGSFGNTIYFGEGSWLTVV.

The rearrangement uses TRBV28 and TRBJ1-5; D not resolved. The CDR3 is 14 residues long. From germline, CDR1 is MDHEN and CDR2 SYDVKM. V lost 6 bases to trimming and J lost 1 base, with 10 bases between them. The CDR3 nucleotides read TGTGCCAGCAGCCCCCCCGGGAGCAATCAGCCCCAGCATTTT. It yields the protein CASSPPGSNQPQHF.

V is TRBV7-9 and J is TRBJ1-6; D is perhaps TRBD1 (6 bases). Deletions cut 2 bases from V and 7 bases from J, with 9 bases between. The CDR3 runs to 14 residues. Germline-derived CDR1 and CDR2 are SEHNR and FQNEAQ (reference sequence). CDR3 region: CASSLRGGNSPLHF. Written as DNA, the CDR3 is TGTGCCAGCAGCTTACGGGGGGGCAATTCACCCCTCCACTTT.

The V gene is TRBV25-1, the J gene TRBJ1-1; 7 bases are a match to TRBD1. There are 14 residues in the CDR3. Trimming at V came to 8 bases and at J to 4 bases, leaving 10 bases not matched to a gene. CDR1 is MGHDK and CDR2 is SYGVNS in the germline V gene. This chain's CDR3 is CASRGGGDSTEAFF. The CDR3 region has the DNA TGTGCCAGCCGTGGAGGGGGCGATTCCACTGAAGCTTTCTTT.

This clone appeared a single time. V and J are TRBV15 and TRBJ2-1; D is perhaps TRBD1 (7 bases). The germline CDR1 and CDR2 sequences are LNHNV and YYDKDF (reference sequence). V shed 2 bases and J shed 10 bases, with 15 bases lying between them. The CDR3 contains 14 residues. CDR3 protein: CATSRSEGGGEQFF. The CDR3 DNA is TGTGCCACCAGCAGATCGGAAGGAGGGGGCGAGCAGTTCTTC. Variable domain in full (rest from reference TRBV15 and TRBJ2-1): DAMVIQNPRYQVTQFGKPVTLSCSQTLNHNVMYWYQQKSSQAPKLLFHYYDKDFNNEADTPDNFQSRRPNTSFCFLDIRSPGLGDTAMYLCATSRSEGGGEQFFGPGTRLTVL.

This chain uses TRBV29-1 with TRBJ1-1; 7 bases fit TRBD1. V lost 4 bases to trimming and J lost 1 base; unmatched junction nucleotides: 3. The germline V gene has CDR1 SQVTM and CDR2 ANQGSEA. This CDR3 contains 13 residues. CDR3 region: CSVGNRGNTEAFF. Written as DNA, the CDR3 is TGCAGCGTTGGTAACAGGGGGAACACTGAAGCTTTCTTT. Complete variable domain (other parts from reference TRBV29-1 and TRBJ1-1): SAVISQKPSRDICQRGTSLTIQCQVDSQVTMMFWYRQQPGQSLTLIATANQGSEATYESGFVIDKFPISRPNLTFSTLTVSNMSPEDSSIYLCSVGNRGNTEAFFGQGTRLTVV.

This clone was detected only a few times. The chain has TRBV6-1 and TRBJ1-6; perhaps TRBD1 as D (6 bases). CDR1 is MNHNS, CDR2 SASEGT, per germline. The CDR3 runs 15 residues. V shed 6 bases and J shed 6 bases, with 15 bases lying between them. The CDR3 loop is CASRPKGVFNSPLHF. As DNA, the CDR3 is TGTGCCAGCAGGCCCAAGGGGGTCTTTAATTCACCCCTCCACTTT.